The clone carrying this T cell receptor (beta chain) has just a few counts. Its antigen is undetermined. This sample was included in a study of spatial heterogeneity in lung cancer. Study as a whole: Sequencing consistently turned up more beta-chain sequences than alpha-chain sequences. Study-wide findings and caveats: Ubiquitous expanded tumor TCRs surfaced in blood more at resection than they did at follow-up.

Every TCR cDNA molecule bore a unique molecular identifier. TCRdb passed the 5' RACE reads through MiXCR, listing each CDR3 protein once. Of roughly 2,000 distinct CDR3 sequences listed, 17% were seen once; the top ten hold around 50%. The time point is: sample taken at primary tumor resection. In each case, whole RNA from tumor, nontumor lung or frozen PBMC was sequenced unsorted. 72 TRACERx patients with early, untreated non-small cell lung cancer donated samples. Per germline, CDR1 MGHDK and CDR2 SYGVNS. CDR3 length: 14 residues. Trimming removed 0 bases at V and 7 bases at J, with 9 bases between. The sequence came from a male donor with early-stage non-small cell lung cancer. This specimen consisted of PBMCs, obtained at surgery. The V call is TRBV25-1, the J call TRBJ1-4, with D uncertain. The CDR3 reads CASSEYANGEKLFF. CDR3 nucleotide sequence: TGTGCCAGCAGTGAATACGCGAATGGTGAAAAACTGTTTTTT.